These 28 T cell receptor beta chains originate from one sample sequenced in a study of cytomegalovirus exposure and HLA in healthy donors. The PCR had 60 Vbeta and 13 Jbeta primers. Sequencing was performed with immunoSEQ multiplex PCR; in TCRdb, only in-frame clones are kept and a portion is missing. The sample shows approximately 240,000 clones, 82% of them seen only once. The sequenced sample consisted of PBMCs. The source of these receptors is a middle-aged woman in good health and CMV-seropositive.

The rearrangement links TRBV6-5 to TRBJ1-2, with 8 positions matching TRBD1. This CDR3 is 14 amino acids long. CDR1 is MNHEY and CDR2 is SVGAGI in the germline V gene. Trimming cost V 2 bases and J 7 bases; bases outside gene matches: 6. The CDR3 loop is CASSYVGQGLGYTF. The CDR3 region has the DNA TGTGCCAGCAGTTACGTAGGACAGGGTCTTGGCTACACCTTC.

This clone was seen more than once but under ten times. J is TRBJ1-5 and V is TRBV4-2; D may be TRBD1 (5 bases). V gave up 2 bases and J gave up 7 bases, with 15 bases separating them. The CDR3 runs to 15 residues. CDR1 is LGHNA, CDR2 YNFKEQ, per germline. CDR3 in DNA: TGTGCCAGCAGCCAAAGCTTCGGGACTGAGCAGCCCCAGCATTTT. Translation: CASSQSFGTEQPQHF.

The chain employs TRBV19 and TRBJ2-1; TRBD2 matches at 11 bases. The CDR3 consists of 18 residues. V gave up 7 bases and J gave up 3 bases; unmatched junction bases: 14. The germline CDR1 and CDR2 sequences are LNHDA and SQIVND (reference sequence). The CDR3 sequence is CASTPTSGIDSIYNEQFF. The CDR3 bases are TGTGCCAGTACTCCGACTAGCGGGATAGATTCTATCTACAATGAGCAGTTCTTC. Full variable domain (rest looked up from reference TRBV19 and TRBJ2-1): DGGITQSPKYLFRKEGQNVTLSCEQNLNHDAMYWYRQDPGQGLRLIYYSQIVNDFQKGDIAEGYSVSREKKESFPLTVTSAQKNPTAFYLCASTPTSGIDSIYNEQFFGPGTRLTVL.

The chain is built from TRBV27 and TRBJ2-7; 7 nucleotides agree with TRBD1. V lost 4 bases and J lost 7; bases outside the gene matches: 4. Germline CDR1 MNHEY, CDR2 SMNVEV (reference sequence). The CDR3 is 12 residues long. The CDR3: CASSWTGTEQYF. The DNA for the CDR3 is TGTGCCAGCAGTTGGACAGGTACAGAGCAGTACTTC.

V is TRBV6-5 and J is TRBJ1-5; D remains unclear. The CDR3 is made up of 16 amino acids. Germline CDR1 is MNHEY and CDR2 is SVGAGI. V was shortened by 6 bases and J by 1 base, with 16 bases between the two germline ends. The CDR3 nucleotides read TGTGCCAGCAGCTACGGGCCAGCGGGAAGCAATCAGCCCCAGCATTTT. Translation gives CASSYGPAGSNQPQHF.

The CDR3 nucleotides read TGTGCCAGCAGCTTGTCCGGGACAGGAAGATCAGAGCAGTTCTTC. Translation: CASSLSGTGRSEQFF. V and J are TRBV5-6 and TRBJ2-1, with 8 bases matching TRBD1. The germline gives CDR1 SGHDT, CDR2 YYEEEE. V shed 1 base and J 10 bases; nucleotides not matched to a gene: 10. This CDR3 spans 15 amino acids.

This clone was seen only a few times. The chain uses TRBV7-9 and TRBJ1-1; 7 nucleotides align to TRBD1. CDR3 length: 15 residues. The germline gives CDR1 SEHNR, CDR2 FQNEAQ (reference sequence). The ends lost 5 bases at V and 1 base at J; junction bases unmatched: 7. The chain's CDR3 is CASSPTGIQNTEAFF. The CDR3 DNA follows: TGTGCCAGCAGCCCGACAGGGATCCAGAACACTGAAGCTTTCTTT. Filled out from reference TRBV7-9 and TRBJ1-1, the complete variable domain reads DTGVSQNPRHKITKRGQNVTFRCDPISEHNRLYWYRQTLGQGPEFLTYFQNEAQLEKSRLLSDRFSAERPKGSFSTLEIQRTEQGDSAMYLCASSPTGIQNTEAFFGQGTRLTVV.

The chain has TRBV7-9 and TRBJ1-2; the D gene is possibly TRBD1 (5 bases). Trimming took 3 bases from V and 5 from J, leaving 13 bases between them. Germline V gives CDR1 SEHNR, CDR2 FQNEAQ (reference sequence). This CDR3 is built from 14 residues. CDR3 DNA sequence: TGTGCCAGCAGCTTCCCCAGGGCCGGGTATGGCTACACCTTC. Residues: CASSFPRAGYGYTF.

About this clone itself: The same CDR3 can be traced to other DNA sequences in this sample. The chain uses TRBV7-2 and TRBJ1-1; D is unresolved. Germline-derived CDR1 and CDR2 are SGHTA and FQGNSA. Trimming cost V 2 bases and J 2 bases, with 6 bases left between them. This CDR3 spans 13 amino acids. The CDR3: CASSLTENTEAFF. As DNA, the CDR3 is TGTGCCAGCAGCTTAACAGAAAACACTGAAGCTTTCTTT.

V is TRBV7-8 and J is TRBJ1-5; D is possibly TRBD1 (6 bases). In germline, CDR1 is SGHVS, CDR2 FQNEAQ. The CDR3 sequence is 15 residues long. V lost 2 bases and J 1 base, leaving 9 bases between the germline ends. CDR3 in DNA: TGTGCCAGCAGCTTAACAGGGTCGAGCAATCAGCCCCAGCATTTT. It is translated as CASSLTGSSNQPQHF.

Comment on this clone: One end of the junction fails to match germline, which may point to a read error. The J gene is TRBJ1-2, the V gene TRBV7-9; TRBD1 agrees at 7 bases. The length of the CDR3 is 13 residues. Germline V gene data show CDR1 as SEHNR and CDR2 as FQNEAQ (reference sequence). CDR3 in amino acids: CSSSRQGSEGYTF. CDR3 bases: TGTTCCAGCAGCCGACAGGGATCGGAGGGCTACACCTTC.

The J gene is TRBJ2-5, the V gene TRBV30, with TRBD2 matching over 11 bases. CDR1 is GTSNPN, CDR2 SVGIG, per germline (reference sequence). J lost 5 bases, V lost 3 bases, and 8 bases had no gene match. The CDR3 consists of 15 residues. The CDR3 nucleotides are TGTGCCTGGAGACGATTAGCGGGAGGGCCTGAGACCCAGTACTTC. It translates to CAWRRLAGGPETQYF.

This rearrangement joins TRBV30 to TRBJ1-3; the D gene is possibly TRBD1 (5 bases). Germline V lookup: CDR1 GTSNPN, CDR2 SVGIG (reference sequence). This CDR3 has 15 residues. V lost 4 bases and J 0 bases, leaving 13 bases between the germline ends. The CDR3 DNA reads TGTGCCTGGAACACAGGCCAGGCCTCTGGAAACACCATATATTTT. It yields the protein CAWNTGQASGNTIYF.

Of note for this clone: A read error may produce the germline difference seen at one junction end. The rearrangement links TRBV7-9 to TRBJ1-2; 7 positions agree with TRBD1. Germline CDR1 is SEHNR and CDR2 is FQNEAQ (reference sequence). CDR3 length: 13 amino acids. The CDR3 spells CSSSTDRDRGYTF. CDR3 DNA: TGTTCCAGCAGCACCGACAGGGACCGTGGCTACACCTTC.

This chain connects TRBV27 to TRBJ2-7; D possibly corresponds to TRBD1 (5 bases). The CDR3 totals 16 residues. The germline CDR1 and CDR2 sequences are MNHEY and SMNVEV (reference sequence). Trimming removed 2 bases from V and 3 bases from J, with 17 bases in between. This CDR3 reads CASSLRPQGFLYEQYF. The CDR3, as DNA: TGTGCCAGCAGTTTACGTCCCCAGGGCTTTCTCTACGAGCAGTACTTC.

This clone occurred a few times. The chain has TRBV14 and TRBJ1-1; D might be TRBD1 (6 bases). V shed 5 bases and J shed 1 base, with 8 bases lying between them. From germline, CDR1 is SGHDN and CDR2 FVKESK. There are 13 residues in the CDR3. The CDR3 coding sequence is TGTGCCAGCAGCTGGGGACAGAACACTGAAGCTTTCTTT. This gives the protein CASSWGQNTEAFF. Drawing the rest from reference TRBV14 and TRBJ1-1, the complete variable domain is EAGVTQFPSHSVIEKGQTVTLRCDPISGHDNLYWYRRVMGKEIKFLLHFVKESKQDESGMPNNRFLAERTGGTYSTLKVQPAELEDSGVYFCASSWGQNTEAFFGQGTRLTVV.

The rearrangement uses TRBV11-2 and TRBJ2-5; D may be TRBD1 (6 bases). V shed 5 bases and J shed 2 bases, with 9 bases lying between them. This CDR3 is built from 13 residues. Germline V lookup: CDR1 SGHAT, CDR2 FQNNGV. The DNA for the CDR3 is TGTGCCAGCAGCCAGGGGCCGCAAGAGACCCAGTACTTC. Its translation: CASSQGPQETQYF.

The chain has TRBV5-6 and TRBJ1-5, with TRBD1 identical over 9 bases. V shed 3 bases, J shed 1 base, and the junction held 5 bases outside the gene matches. CDR3 length: 16 amino acids. Germline CDR1 is SGHDT and CDR2 is YYEEEE. CDR3 bases: TGTGCCAGCAGCTCAGACAGGGGGGTAAGCAATCAGCCCCAGCATTTT. It encodes CASSSDRGVSNQPQHF.

The V and J genes are TRBV30 and TRBJ1-1; D possibly corresponds to TRBD1 (6 bases). Per germline, CDR1 GTSNPN and CDR2 SVGIG (reference sequence). CDR3 length: 12 residues. The ends were cut back, 3 bases at V and 6 bases at J, with 11 bases in the middle. This CDR3 is CAWSAGDAEAFF. CDR3 sequence (DNA): TGTGCCTGGAGCGCAGGGGACGCTGAAGCTTTCTTT. The variable domain in full, completed from reference TRBV30 and TRBJ1-1, reads SQTIHQWPATLVQPVGSPLSLECTVEGTSNPNLYWYRQAAGRGLQLLFYSVGIGQISSEVPQNLSASRPQDRQFILSSKKLLLSDSGFYLCAWSAGDAEAFFGQGTRLTVV.

The chain recombines TRBV6-6 with TRBJ2-2; D is possibly TRBD2 (6 bases). V lost 2 bases to trimming and J lost 11 bases, with 12 bases between them. CDR3 size: 13 residues. The V gene's germline CDR1 is MNHNY and CDR2 SVGAGI (reference sequence). Here the CDR3 reads CASSYAGPSELFF. The CDR3, as DNA: TGTGCCAGCAGTTACGCGGGGCCTTCCGAGCTGTTTTTT.

This clone came up once. V is TRBV27 and J is TRBJ1-1; unclear D gene. The CDR3 is made up of 15 amino acids. V was shortened by 1 base and J by 3 bases, with 12 bases between the two germline ends. Germline V gene data show CDR1 as MNHEY and CDR2 as SMNVEV (reference sequence). Written as DNA, the CDR3 is TGTGCCAGCAGTTTATTGGGTGAGGGTTACACTGAAGCTTTCTTT. It encodes CASSLLGEGYTEAFF.

The gene calls are TRBV7-2 and TRBJ2-7, with TRBD2 identical over 12 bases. The germline V gene encodes CDR1 SGHTA and CDR2 FQGNSA. There are 15 residues in the CDR3. V shed 1 base, J shed 8 bases, and the junction held 6 bases outside the gene matches. The CDR3 loop is CASSLDGLAGWKQYF. In DNA, the CDR3 is TGTGCCAGCAGCTTAGATGGACTAGCGGGATGGAAGCAGTACTTC.

The rearrangement uses TRBV11-3 and TRBJ2-1, with D perhaps TRBD2 (6 bases). The germline V gene encodes CDR1 SGHNT and CDR2 YENEEA. The CDR3 is 15 residues long. V lost 5 bases and J 3 bases, leaving 14 bases between the germline ends. CDR3 loop: CASSPSRDFYNEQFF. The CDR3 bases are TGTGCCAGCAGCCCTTCCAGGGACTTCTACAATGAGCAGTTCTTC.

On this clone: Mismatch with germline at one junction end may stem from a read error. The chain joins TRBV7-9 to TRBJ1-1; 8 bases match TRBD1. Germline CDR1 and CDR2: SEHNR and FQNEAQ (reference sequence). This CDR3 contains 14 residues. CDR3 DNA sequence: TGTTCCAGCAGCTATGGGACAGGAATATACGAAGCTTTCTTT. Amino acids: CSSSYGTGIYEAFF. Full variable domain (remainder filled in from reference TRBV7-9 and TRBJ1-1): DTGVSQNPRHKITKRGQNVTFRCDPISEHNRLYWYRQTLGQGPEFLTYFQNEAQLEKSRLLSDRFSAERPKGSFSTLEIQRTEQGDSAMYLCSSSYGTGIYEAFFGQGTRLTVV.

This chain connects TRBV25-1 to TRBJ1-5, with D hard to call. V gave up 8 bases and J gave up 1 base, with 15 bases separating them. This CDR3 has 15 residues. Germline assignment: CDR1 MGHDK and CDR2 SYGVNS. The CDR3 is CASSGQALSNQPQHF. CDR3 sequence (DNA): TGTGCCAGCTCCGGCCAGGCGTTAAGCAATCAGCCCCAGCATTTT.

V gene TRBV5-4 combines with J gene TRBJ2-7, with TRBD2 identical over 12 bases. The CDR3 has 15 residues. Germline V lookup: CDR1 SGHNT, CDR2 YYREEE (reference sequence). V lost 4 bases, J lost 2 bases, and 4 bases stayed unmatched. The CDR3 DNA is TGTGCCAGCAGCCCTACTAGCGGGAGGACCTACGAGCAGTACTTC. Amino acid sequence: CASSPTSGRTYEQYF.

CDR3: CASSRDSAYEQYF. Written as DNA, the CDR3 is TGTGCCAGCAGCCGGGACAGCGCCTACGAGCAGTACTTC. V gene TRBV19 combines with J gene TRBJ2-7; TRBD1 matches 7 bases. The CDR3 extends over 13 amino acids. V was pared by 9 bases and J by 2 bases, with 7 bases of the junction left unmatched. The V gene's germline CDR1 is LNHDA and CDR2 SQIVND (reference sequence).

The gene calls are TRBV2 and TRBJ2-7; 11 bases line up with TRBD2. Trimming took 4 bases from V and 6 from J; bases not matched to a gene: 8. The CDR3 extends over 15 amino acids. Per germline, CDR1 SNHLY and CDR2 FYNNEI. The DNA for the CDR3 is TGTGCCAGCAGTGTTAGTCTAGCGGGAGGCGGCGAGCAGTACTTC. Protein product: CASSVSLAGGGEQYF.